This T cell receptor (beta chain) was captured by sequencing in a study of somatic mutations in cytotoxic T cells in rheumatoid arthritis (dated by TCRdb to the late 2010s). With regard to the full study: Before any treatment started and right after they were diagnosed, patients gave peripheral blood samples (approximately 33 ml EDTA). Some V beta antibody-stained T-cell populations were flow-sorted on a FACSAria II or Sony SH800 at nearly 100% purity, and sorted V beta1+ cells also underwent TCRB sequencing. In newly diagnosed rheumatoid arthritis without treatment, the study examined if expanded CD8+ T-cell clones harbor somatic mutations, relying on TCRB deep sequencing to characterize clonality. A total of 65 to 70 rheumatoid arthritis patients and 15 to 25 healthy controls underwent TCRB deep sequencing. Median age was essentially the same in the patient group and the control group.

The V and J ends are trimmed by 4 bases and 3 bases, leaving 10 bases between them. The germline V gene gives CDR1 as WSHSY and CDR2 as SAAADI. The cysteine opens and the phenylalanine closes a CDR3 of 13 amino acids. The DNA shown is the 39-base CDR3, in frame from base 1. What the study reported, not specific to this receptor: In patients, CD8+ clonality rose with age (Spearman r of about 0.53), which was not the case in healthy controls. Rheumatoid arthritis patients and age-matched healthy controls did not significantly differ in CD8+ T-cell clonality. The antigen targets of the expanded CD8+ clones were unknown, and absence from virus-specific databases did not rule out viral specificity. The finding that TRBV07 was slightly underrepresented in patients was left unadjusted for multiple comparisons. In about an eighth of the roughly 65 patients, more than 20% of CD8+ cells belonged to the largest CD8+ clone, while several identical CD8+ TCRB sequences were shared between blood and synovial fluid.

On an AutoMACS, CD4+ and CD8+ cells were isolated via positive magnetic bead selection, and their purity was verified by flow cytometry. After a first flow cytometry screen using a TCR V beta antibody panel, clonal expansions were characterized through TCRB deep sequencing of sorted CD8+ fractions. Isolation of peripheral blood mononuclear cells was done through Ficoll-Paque PLUS density gradient separation. DNA from CD4-enriched, CD8-enriched or PBMC samples was extracted using Nucleospin Tissue or Tissue XS kits and then quantified on a Qubit 2.0 fluorometer. The immunoSEQ assay was applied to genomic DNA for TCRB CDR3 sequencing. The authors' analysis ran thus. When patient CD8+ clones exceeding 1% were checked against published virus-specific TCRB sequences, only a few matched. Only productive TCRB rearrangements were included in the analyses. Clonality was expressed as a Shannon entropy-based productive clonality index, with each clone defined by a unique TCRB CDR3 sequence. Repertoire overlap between two samples was calculated from the template counts of each clone relative to total templates per sample. V-gene usage measured by flow cytometry correlated with TCRB sequencing V-gene usage, with a Spearman r of roughly 0.67. This is the immuneACCESS table as TCRdb keeps it, with only in-frame sequences that have V and J called. A part of the clones is gone; compared with another copy, unresolved V genes explain less than half, and the rest is unexplained. The V and J calls and clone size are taken from that table; D and trimming were inferred from the DNA. The sample table holds approximately 15,000 clones, of which over 70% were seen once. Of the sample, about a sixth falls within the top ten clones.

To note about this clone: Its target antigen remains unknown. No qualities accompany the bases; no much larger clone lies one base away.

The V gene is TRBV10-2 and the J gene is TRBJ2-7; the D segment is perhaps TRBD1 or TRBD2, each sharing 5 matched bases. This clonotype originated in an adult with rheumatoid arthritis. The sequenced sample consisted of CD8+ T cells sorted from blood. For the CDR3, the sequence is CASSGRDGYEQYF. The DNA sequence is TGCGCCAGCAGTGGACGGGACGGCTACGAGCAGTACTTC.